Following are 27 T cell receptor beta chains from one sample sequenced in a study of blood T cell repertoires in COVID-19. The repertoire was sequenced with immunoSEQ multiplex PCR; TCRdb's copy has only in-frame clones and lacks some. The sample records a few hundred thousand clones, 75% to 85% being singletons. The sample consisted of peripheral blood. All receptors derive from a middle-aged man with active or convalescent COVID-19.

The CDR3 DNA follows: TGTGCCAGCACGACAGAAGGAGAGACCCAGTACTTC. Translation: CASTTEGETQYF. This chain links TRBV2 with TRBJ2-5, with D possibly TRBD1 on 5 matching bases. CDR1 and CDR2 from the germline V gene are SNHLY and FYNNEI. CDR3 size: 12 residues. The V end was cut by 7 bases, the J end by 4 bases, with 10 bases between.

V gene TRBV2 combines with J gene TRBJ2-3; TRBD2 aligns across 8 bases. From germline, CDR1 is SNHLY and CDR2 FYNNEI. This CDR3 is 16 amino acids long. J lost 3 bases, V lost 3 bases, and 8 bases had no gene match. CDR3 protein: CASSEGSGRSTDTQYF. The DNA for the CDR3 is TGTGCCAGCAGTGAGGGGAGCGGGAGATCGACAGATACGCAGTATTTT.

V gene TRBV9 combines with J gene TRBJ1-6, with D uncertain. This CDR3 has 14 residues. Trimming took 2 bases from V and 7 from J, leaving 10 bases between them. Germline V gene sequence: CDR1 SGDLS, CDR2 YYNGEE. The CDR3 region is CASSVGQLNSPLHF. The DNA of the CDR3 is TGTGCCAGCAGCGTTGGGCAGTTAAATTCACCCCTCCACTTT.

The table lists this clone with a few counts. The rearrangement uses TRBV5-6 and TRBJ2-7; TRBD2 aligns across 7 bases. The V and J ends lost 4 bases and 3 bases, in that order; junction bases with no gene match: 4. Germline V gives CDR1 SGHDT, CDR2 YYEEEE. This CDR3 contains 13 residues. The CDR3 spells CASSQTSRYEQYV. CDR3 nucleotide sequence: TGTGCCAGCAGCCAGACTAGCCGCTACGAGCAGTACGTC.

The rearrangement uses TRBV5-1 and TRBJ2-7, with 11 nucleotides matching TRBD2. The CDR3 spans 15 residues. The germline V gene encodes CDR1 SGHRS and CDR2 YFSETQ. V shed 3 bases, J shed 3 bases, and the junction held 5 bases outside the gene matches. The CDR3, as DNA: TGCGCCAGCAGCTCGGGACTAGCGGACCTCTACGAGCAGTACTTC. Amino acid sequence: CASSSGLADLYEQYF.

This sequence joins TRBV2 and TRBJ2-1; 7 nucleotides align to TRBD2. This CDR3 spans 14 amino acids. After removal of 6 bases from V and 2 bases from J, the junction contained 4 bases not matched to a gene. Germline CDR1 and CDR2: SNHLY and FYNNEI. DNA of the CDR3: TGTGCCAGCAGGGGGGGGGACCCCTACAATGAGCAGTTCTTC. Its protein product is CASRGGDPYNEQFF.

The chain recombines TRBV27 with TRBJ1-2; D is perhaps TRBD1 (5 bases). CDR3 length: 18 residues. V was clipped by 3 bases and J by 12 bases, with 32 bases between them. Germline-derived CDR1 and CDR2 are MNHEY and SMNVEV (reference sequence). CDR3 protein: CASSFPRSRNETEPRDTF. The CDR3 nucleotides are TGTGCCAGCAGTTTCCCACGATCTCGGAATGAGACAGAACCTCGAGACACCTTC.

The rearrangement uses TRBV7-2 and TRBJ2-2; 13 nucleotides agree with TRBD2. CDR3 length: 19 residues. With V trimmed by 3 bases and J by 7 bases, 14 bases remained unmatched. Looked up from germline, CDR1 is SGHTA and CDR2 is FQGNSA. CDR3 region: CASSFHSGTSGVRDGELFF. CDR3 in DNA: TGTGCCAGCAGCTTTCACTCCGGGACTAGCGGGGTGCGTGACGGGGAGCTGTTTTTT.

The chain links TRBV6-4 to TRBJ1-2, with 9 bases fitting TRBD1. This CDR3 comprises 15 residues. V lost 4 bases, J lost 8 bases, and 11 bases stayed unmatched. Germline lookup yields CDR1 MRHNA and CDR2 SNTAGT. CDR3 sequence reads: CASSAQTGGAGGYTF. The CDR3 nucleotides are TGTGCCAGCAGTGCCCAAACAGGGGGCGCGGGGGGCTACACCTTC.

This clone was detected only once. The rearrangement uses TRBV4-1 and TRBJ1-2, with D possibly being TRBD1 (5 bases). V was trimmed by 4 bases and J by 4 bases, leaving 16 bases between them. The germline V gene has CDR1 MGHRA and CDR2 YSYEKL. The CDR3 sequence is 15 residues long. DNA for the CDR3: TGCGCCAGCAGCCGAGGTACAGGTATTCTCTATGGCTACACCTTC. Translation: CASSRGTGILYGYTF.

This sequence joins TRBV14 and TRBJ1-5; no clear D gene. This CDR3 is built from 13 residues. Germline V gene lookup returns CDR1 SGHDN and CDR2 FVKESK. V was shortened by 1 base and J by 5 bases, with 6 bases between the two germline ends. The CDR3 coding sequence is TGTGCCAGCAGCCAAGGAGTCTATCAGCCCCAGCATTTT. This codes for CASSQGVYQPQHF.

The chain employs TRBV6-5 and TRBJ2-5; TRBD2 aligns across 7 bases. Germline V gene data show CDR1 as MNHEY and CDR2 as SVGAGI. After removal of 9 bases from V and 2 bases from J, the junction contained 6 bases not matched to a gene. This CDR3 is 13 amino acids long. For the CDR3, the DNA is TGTGCCAGTCTGAGCGGGACTCAAGAGACCCAGTACTTC. Protein product: CASLSGTQETQYF.

The CDR3 sequence is CASSVYGGGETQYF. In DNA, the CDR3 is TGTGCCAGCAGCGTATATGGAGGTGGGGAGACCCAGTACTTC. This chain joins TRBV9 and TRBJ2-5, with a weak D call TRBD2 (5 bases). V was shortened by 1 base and J by 5 bases, with 12 bases between the two germline ends. Germline values: CDR1 SGDLS, CDR2 YYNGEE. The CDR3 sequence is 14 residues long.

This clone was counted a single time. The chain uses TRBV28 and TRBJ2-1; 13 nucleotides agree with TRBD2. The CDR3 extends over 15 amino acids. V dropped 8 bases and J dropped 15; count of bases not matched to a gene: 16. Germline CDR1 MDHEN, CDR2 SYDVKM. CDR3 amino acids: CASGKLAGGPRDAFF. The CDR3 DNA reads TGTGCCAGCGGAAAACTAGCGGGAGGGCCCAGAGACGCGTTCTTC. The variable domain in full, completed from reference TRBV28 and TRBJ2-1, reads DVKVTQSSRYLVKRTGEKVFLECVQDMDHENMFWYRQDPGLGLRLIYFSYDVKMKEKGDIPEGYSVSREKKERFSLILESASTNQTSMYLCASGKLAGGPRDAFFGPGTRLTVL.

Here the CDR3 reads CASSLYEKRRGGYTF. The CDR3, as DNA: TGTGCCAGCAGCCTATACGAAAAGAGGAGAGGCGGCTACACCTTC. The chain combines TRBV7-8 with TRBJ1-2, with D uncertain. The germline V gene encodes CDR1 SGHVS and CDR2 FQNEAQ. The CDR3 covers 15 residues. Trimming removed 5 bases from V and 8 bases from J, with 21 bases in between.

This clone has a single count. This chain joins TRBV20-1 and TRBJ1-2; 10 nucleotides match TRBD1. Germline assignment: CDR1 DFQATT and CDR2 SNEGSKA (reference sequence). The CDR3 extends over 17 amino acids. V shed 3 bases, J shed 3 bases, and the junction held 13 bases outside the gene matches. The CDR3 DNA is TGCAGTGCTAGTGTCACCGGGACAGGGGAATTCGACTATGGCTACACCTTC. Amino acids: CSASVTGTGEFDYGYTF.

The chain couples TRBV4-3 to TRBJ2-1; a possible D gene is TRBD2 (5 bases). Trimming stripped 1 base from V and 0 bases from J, with 19 bases between. The CDR3 has 19 residues. CDR1 and CDR2 (germline): LGHNA, YSLEER. The CDR3, as DNA: TGCGCCAGCAGCCAAGGGCTTGGACTTGGTTTGATCTCCTACAATGAGCAGTTCTTC. This translates into CASSQGLGLGLISYNEQFF.

This clone occurred once. This sequence joins TRBV18 and TRBJ2-2, with D unresolved. This CDR3 region has 16 residues. V was shortened by 2 bases and J by 1 base, with 11 bases between the two germline ends. Germline loops: CDR1 KGHSH, CDR2 LQKENI. The CDR3 coding sequence is TGTGCCAGCTCACCATCCGGGTCTCGGAACACCGGGGAGCTGTTTTTT. Residues: CASSPSGSRNTGELFF.

This chain's CDR3 is CASKRAHNEKLFF. The CDR3, as DNA: TGTGCCAGCAAGAGGGCCCATAATGAAAAACTGTTTTTT. This chain links TRBV27 with TRBJ1-4, with D hard to call. Trimming pared 7 bases from V and 4 bases from J, leaving 10 bases between. This CDR3 region has 13 residues. Germline V lookup: CDR1 MNHEY, CDR2 SMNVEV (reference sequence). The variable domain in full, with the rest retrieved from reference TRBV27 and TRBJ1-4, is EAQVTQNPRYLITVTGKKLTVTCSQNMNHEYMSWYRQDPGLGLRQIYYSMNVEVTDKGDVPEGYKVSRKEKRNFPLILESPSPNQTSLYFCASKRAHNEKLFFGSGTQLSVL.

The chain combines TRBV15 with TRBJ2-5; D unclear. V lost 0 bases, J lost 5 bases, and 13 bases lay in between. This CDR3 has 15 residues. Looked up from germline, CDR1 is LNHNV and CDR2 is YYDKDF (reference sequence). The CDR3 here is CATSRDRLNWETQYF. The DNA of the CDR3 is TGTGCCACCAGCAGAGATCGATTGAACTGGGAGACCCAGTACTTC.

This clone was counted a single time. Other DNA sequences in the sample encode the same CDR3. The genes are TRBV15 and TRBJ1-2, with D possibly matching TRBD1 (5 bases). Germline CDR1 and CDR2: LNHNV and YYDKDF (reference sequence). The CDR3 runs 12 residues. Trimming pared 5 bases from V and 4 bases from J, leaving 8 bases between. CDR3 bases: TGTGCCACCAGCGAAGACAGCTATGGCTACACCTTC. Translation: CATSEDSYGYTF.

The chain links TRBV5-1 to TRBJ2-1, with D perhaps TRBD1 (6 bases). V was clipped by 2 bases and J by 2 bases, with 8 bases between them. Germline assignment: CDR1 SGHRS and CDR2 YFSETQ. This CDR3 is built from 14 residues. CDR3 sequence: CASSFGQTYNEQFF. The CDR3 coding sequence is TGCGCCAGCAGCTTCGGACAGACCTACAATGAGCAGTTCTTC.

The chain is built from TRBV5-1 and TRBJ1-4; 9 positions match TRBD1. Unmatched junction bases numbered 10, after V lost 4 bases and J lost 6 bases. This CDR3 is built from 16 residues. Germline assignment: CDR1 SGHRS and CDR2 YFSETQ. The DNA for the CDR3 is TGCGCCAGCAGCCTTTCCGGGACAGGGTGGGATGAAAAACTGTTTTTT. It translates to CASSLSGTGWDEKLFF.

This clone was seen a few times. The chain couples TRBV5-5 to TRBJ1-5; possibly TRBD1 for D (5 bases). The V end lost 1 base, the J end lost 3 bases, and 11 bases lay between the germline ends. The CDR3 runs to 15 residues. Germline assignment: CDR1 SGHKS and CDR2 YYEKEE (reference sequence). CDR3 nucleotide sequence: TGTGCCAGCAGCTTGATTTCGGGGGACAATCAGCCCCAGCATTTT. Protein: CASSLISGDNQPQHF.

The genes are TRBV10-2 and TRBJ2-2; possibly TRBD1 for D (5 bases). The germline CDR1 and CDR2 sequences are WSHSY and SAAADI. The CDR3 contains 14 residues. V was cut by 5 bases and J by 7 bases, with 14 bases left in between. CDR3 sequence reads: CASSPGLGIGELFF. The CDR3 nucleotides read TGCGCCAGCAGTCCAGGGCTGGGGATCGGGGAGCTGTTTTTT.

This chain joins TRBV6-2 or TRBV6-3 and TRBJ2-1; D perhaps matches TRBD2 (6 bases). V dropped 5 bases and J dropped 0 bases, with 11 bases sitting between them. Germline loops: CDR1 MNHEY, CDR2 SVGEGT. There are 15 residues in the CDR3. The CDR3, as DNA: TGTGCCAGCAGTCTTAGCGGAAGCTCCTACAATGAGCAGTTCTTC. Translated: CASSLSGSSYNEQFF.

The chain combines TRBV5-8 with TRBJ2-3, with TRBD2 matching over 7 bases. Germline loops: CDR1 SGHTS, CDR2 YDEGEE. The CDR3 has 17 amino acids. The V segment lost 0 bases and the J segment 2 bases; nucleotides outside the gene matches: 9. CDR3 residues: CASSLGQTSDPTDTQYF. Written as DNA, the CDR3 is TGTGCCAGCAGCTTGGGGCAAACTAGCGATCCCACAGATACGCAGTATTTT.